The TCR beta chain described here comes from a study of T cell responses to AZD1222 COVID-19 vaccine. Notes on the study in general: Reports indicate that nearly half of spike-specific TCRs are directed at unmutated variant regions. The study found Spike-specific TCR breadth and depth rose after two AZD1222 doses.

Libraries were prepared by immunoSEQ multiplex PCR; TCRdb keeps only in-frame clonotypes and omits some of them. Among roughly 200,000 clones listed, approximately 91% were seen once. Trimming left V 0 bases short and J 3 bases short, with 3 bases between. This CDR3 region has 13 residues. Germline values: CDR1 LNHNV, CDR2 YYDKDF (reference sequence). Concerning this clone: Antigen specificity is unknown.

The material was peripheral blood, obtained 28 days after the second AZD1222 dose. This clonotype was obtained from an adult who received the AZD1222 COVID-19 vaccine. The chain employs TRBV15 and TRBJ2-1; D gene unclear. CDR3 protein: CATSRDHYNEQFF. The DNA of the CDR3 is TGTGCCACCAGCAGAGATCACTACAATGAGCAGTTCTTC. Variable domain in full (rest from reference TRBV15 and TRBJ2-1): DAMVIQNPRYQVTQFGKPVTLSCSQTLNHNVMYWYQQKSSQAPKLLFHYYDKDFNNEADTPDNFQSRRPNTSFCFLDIRSPGLGDTAMYLCATSRDHYNEQFFGPGTRLTVL.